This T cell receptor (beta chain) was sequenced for a study of T cell repertoires in cytomegalovirus infection. Study results and limitations: Ex vivo responses were dominated by HLA-C-restricted CMV-specific TCR beta clonotypes.

Trimming pared 5 bases from V and 9 bases from J, leaving 20 bases between. The CDR3 is 15 residues long. Germline CDR1 and CDR2: LNHDA and SQIVND (reference sequence). This clonotype was seen only a few times. What it binds is unknown. A single record per CDR3 protein comes from TCRdb applying MiXCR to the reads. The data show 300,000 to 400,000 distinct CDR3 sequences, roughly 29% seen once. V and J are TRBV19 and TRBJ1-5; D ambiguous. This specimen consisted of cultured PBMCs, obtained from culture after CMV antigen stimulation. This receptor was obtained from a human donor in good health (CMV status not recorded). Some clones in this sample may be carry-over from other donors' samples. The chain's CDR3 is CASSPLDLPAGPQHF. CDR3 DNA: TGTGCCAGTAGTCCCTTGGACTTACCCGCGGGGCCCCAGCATTTT.